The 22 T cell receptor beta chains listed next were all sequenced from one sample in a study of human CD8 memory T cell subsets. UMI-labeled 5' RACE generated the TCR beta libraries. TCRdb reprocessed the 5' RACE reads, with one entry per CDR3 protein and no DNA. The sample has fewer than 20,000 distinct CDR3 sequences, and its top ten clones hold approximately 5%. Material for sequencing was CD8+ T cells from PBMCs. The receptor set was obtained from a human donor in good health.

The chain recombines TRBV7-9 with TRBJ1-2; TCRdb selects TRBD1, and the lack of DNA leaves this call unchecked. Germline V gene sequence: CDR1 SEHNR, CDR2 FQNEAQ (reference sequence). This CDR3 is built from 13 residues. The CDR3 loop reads CASTLTGGNGYTF.

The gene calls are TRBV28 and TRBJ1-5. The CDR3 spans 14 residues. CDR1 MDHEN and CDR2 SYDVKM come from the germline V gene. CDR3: CASSFFGGNQPQHF.

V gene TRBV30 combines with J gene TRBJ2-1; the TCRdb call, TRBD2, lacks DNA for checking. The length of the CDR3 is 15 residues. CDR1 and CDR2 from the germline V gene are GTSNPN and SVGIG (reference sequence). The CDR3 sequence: CAWGLAGSSYNEQFF.

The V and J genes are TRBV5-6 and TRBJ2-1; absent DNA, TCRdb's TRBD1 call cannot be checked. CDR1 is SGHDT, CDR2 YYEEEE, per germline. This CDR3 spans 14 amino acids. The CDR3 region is CASSLVQGRDEQFF.

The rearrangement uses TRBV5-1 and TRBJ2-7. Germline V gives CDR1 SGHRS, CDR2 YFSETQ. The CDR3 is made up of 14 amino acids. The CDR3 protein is CASSLGQGSYEQYF.

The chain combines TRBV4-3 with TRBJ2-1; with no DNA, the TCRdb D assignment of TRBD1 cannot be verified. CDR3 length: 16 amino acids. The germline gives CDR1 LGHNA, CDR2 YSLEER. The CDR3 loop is CASSFEAPRVGNEQFF.

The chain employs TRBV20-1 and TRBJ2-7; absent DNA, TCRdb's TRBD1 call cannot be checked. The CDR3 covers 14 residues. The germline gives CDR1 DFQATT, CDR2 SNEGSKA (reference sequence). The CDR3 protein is CSATPAGLLREQYF.

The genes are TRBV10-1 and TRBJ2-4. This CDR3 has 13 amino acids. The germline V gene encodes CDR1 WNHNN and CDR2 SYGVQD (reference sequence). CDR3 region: CASNLLDKNIQYF.

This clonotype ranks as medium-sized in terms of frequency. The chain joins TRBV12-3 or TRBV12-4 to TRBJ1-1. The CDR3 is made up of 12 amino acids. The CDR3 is CASSLVGTEAFF.

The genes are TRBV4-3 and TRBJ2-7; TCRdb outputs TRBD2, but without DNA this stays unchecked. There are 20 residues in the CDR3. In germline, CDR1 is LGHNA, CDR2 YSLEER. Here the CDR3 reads CASSQDIGGLAGGPSYEQYF.

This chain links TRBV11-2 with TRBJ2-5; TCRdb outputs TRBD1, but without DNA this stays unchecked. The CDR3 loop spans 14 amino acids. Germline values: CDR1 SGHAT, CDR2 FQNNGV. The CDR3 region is CASSPGTPSETQYF.

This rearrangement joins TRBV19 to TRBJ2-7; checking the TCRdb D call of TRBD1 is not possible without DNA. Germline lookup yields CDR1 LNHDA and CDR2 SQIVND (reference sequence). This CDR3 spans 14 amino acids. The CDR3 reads CASAPRGTVYEQYF.

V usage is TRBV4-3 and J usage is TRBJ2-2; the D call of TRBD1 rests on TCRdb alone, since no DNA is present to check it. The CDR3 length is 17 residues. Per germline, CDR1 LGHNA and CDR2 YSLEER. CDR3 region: CASSQDRGRATVGELFF.

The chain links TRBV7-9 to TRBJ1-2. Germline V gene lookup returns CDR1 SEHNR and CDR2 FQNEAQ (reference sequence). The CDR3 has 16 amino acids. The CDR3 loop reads CASSLDERERVYGYTF.

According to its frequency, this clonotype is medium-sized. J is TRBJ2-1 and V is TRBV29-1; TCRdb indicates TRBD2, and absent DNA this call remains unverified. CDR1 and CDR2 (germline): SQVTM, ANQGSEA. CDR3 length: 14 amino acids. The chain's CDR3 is CSVVLASDDNEQFF.

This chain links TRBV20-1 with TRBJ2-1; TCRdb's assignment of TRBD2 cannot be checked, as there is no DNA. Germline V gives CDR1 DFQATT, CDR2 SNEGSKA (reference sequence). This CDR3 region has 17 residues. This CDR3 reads CSAYPAPSGGRQNEQFF.

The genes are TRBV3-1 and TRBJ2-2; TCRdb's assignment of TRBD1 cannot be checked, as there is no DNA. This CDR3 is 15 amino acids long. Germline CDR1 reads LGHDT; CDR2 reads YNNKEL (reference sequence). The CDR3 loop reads CASRGQGSNTGELFF.

This CDR3 is CASSPPGGRANVLTF. J is TRBJ2-6 and V is TRBV2; there is no DNA to check the TCRdb D call of TRBD1. From germline, CDR1 is SNHLY and CDR2 FYNNEI. The CDR3 is 15 amino acids.

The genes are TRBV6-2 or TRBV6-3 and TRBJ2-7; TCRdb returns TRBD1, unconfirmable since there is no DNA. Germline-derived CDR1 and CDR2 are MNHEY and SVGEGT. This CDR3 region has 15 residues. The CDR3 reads CASSLPGQGTYEQYF.

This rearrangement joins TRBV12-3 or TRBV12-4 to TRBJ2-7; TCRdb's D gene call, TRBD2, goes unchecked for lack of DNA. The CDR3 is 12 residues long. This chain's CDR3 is CASGPRSYEQYF.

The CDR3 region is CASSVDSGRIEAFF. The V call is TRBV2, the J call TRBJ1-1. CDR1 is SNHLY, CDR2 FYNNEI, per germline. This CDR3 comprises 14 residues. The full variable domain, rest sourced from reference TRBV2 and TRBJ1-1, is EPEVTQTPSHQVTQMGQEVILRCVPISNHLYFYWYRQILGQKVEFLVSFYNNEISEKSEIFDDQFSVERPDGSNFTLKIRSTKLEDSAMYFCASSVDSGRIEAFFGQGTRLTVV.

The CDR3 region is CASKESMNTEAFF. The rearrangement uses TRBV2 and TRBJ1-1. Germline CDR1 SNHLY, CDR2 FYNNEI. The CDR3 has 13 residues.